This paragraph reports one T cell receptor beta chain. Profiling relied on immunoSEQ multiplex PCR, and the TCRdb table lists in-frame clones only, not all of them. The table shows more than 2 million clones, with around 96% occurring only once. The data were taken from a study of shared clonotypes between healthy human individuals. Study-wide context: The plates for each donor numbered three CD4 naive, three CD4 memory, two CD8 naive and one CD8 memory.

Terminally differentiated effector memory CD45RA+ cells were excluded by CCR7 positive selection of CD45RO-negative cells. This sequence was found in a man in his late teens or twenties in good health. The sequenced sample was naive CD8+ T cells sorted from blood.

CDR3 region: CASSPEGTGWAYGYTF. The CDR3 nucleotides read TGTGCCAGCAGTCCGGAGGGGACAGGGTGGGCCTATGGCTACACCTTC. The chain has TRBV28 and TRBJ1-2; 9 bases agree with TRBD1. The germline V gene encodes CDR1 MDHEN and CDR2 SYDVKM. The CDR3 has 16 residues. V dropped 5 bases and J dropped 4; count of bases not matched to a gene: 11.